In its sample, the clone carrying this TCR beta chain was seen a few times. Its antigen remains unknown. The entry originates in a study of T-cell reconstitution after alpha-beta-depleted transplantation in children. The ends were cut back, 5 bases at V and 1 base at J, with 9 bases in the middle. The CDR3 is 14 amino acids. Germline loops: CDR1 SEHNR, CDR2 FQNEAQ (reference sequence). Construction of the TCRbeta library involved unique molecular identifiers. One entry per CDR3 protein results from TCRdb running MiXCR on the PCR reads. The top ten hold roughly 27% of the sample, which has hundreds of thousands of distinct CDR3 sequences, around 16% seen once. Study conclusions and caveats: Approximately two months post-transplant, alpha-beta T cells reportedly originated from several hundred expanded graft clones.

The specimen comprised PBMCs, mostly from graft donor cells, sampled 360 days after TCRalphabeta/CD19-depleted stem cell transplant. The gene calls are TRBV7-9 and TRBJ1-5; D may be TRBD1 (5 bases). The sequence derives from a boy younger than two who had a stem cell transplant for Wiskott-Aldrich syndrome, so the T cells may come from the graft donor. CDR3 residues: CASSGWTSNQPQHF. In DNA, the CDR3 is TGTGCCAGCAGCGGATGGACAAGCAATCAGCCCCAGCATTTT.